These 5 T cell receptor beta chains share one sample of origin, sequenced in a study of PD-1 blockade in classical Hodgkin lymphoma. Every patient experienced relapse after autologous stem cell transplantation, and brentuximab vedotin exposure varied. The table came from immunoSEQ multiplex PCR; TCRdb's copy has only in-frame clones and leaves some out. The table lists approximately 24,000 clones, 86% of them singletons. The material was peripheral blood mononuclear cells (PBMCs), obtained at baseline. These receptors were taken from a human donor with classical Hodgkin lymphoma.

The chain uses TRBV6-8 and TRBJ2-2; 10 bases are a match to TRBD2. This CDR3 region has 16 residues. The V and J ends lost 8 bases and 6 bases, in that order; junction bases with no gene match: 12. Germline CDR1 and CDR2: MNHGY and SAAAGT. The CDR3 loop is CASAKNSGGPPGELFF. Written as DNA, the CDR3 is TGTGCCAGCGCGAAGAATAGCGGGGGGCCCCCCGGGGAGCTGTTTTTT.

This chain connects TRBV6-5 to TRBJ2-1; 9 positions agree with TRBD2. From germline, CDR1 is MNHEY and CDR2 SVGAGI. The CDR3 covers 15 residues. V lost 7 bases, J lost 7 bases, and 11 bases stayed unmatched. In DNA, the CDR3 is TGTGCCAGCAAGAAGGCGGGGGGGCCGTGGAATGAGCAGTTCTTC. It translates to CASKKAGGPWNEQFF.

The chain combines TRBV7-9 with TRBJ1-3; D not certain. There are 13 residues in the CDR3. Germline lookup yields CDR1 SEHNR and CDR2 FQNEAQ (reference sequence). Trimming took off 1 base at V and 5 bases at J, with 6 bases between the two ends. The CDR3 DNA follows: TGTGCCAGCAGCTTAGATACTAGAAACACCATATATTTT. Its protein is CASSLDTRNTIYF.

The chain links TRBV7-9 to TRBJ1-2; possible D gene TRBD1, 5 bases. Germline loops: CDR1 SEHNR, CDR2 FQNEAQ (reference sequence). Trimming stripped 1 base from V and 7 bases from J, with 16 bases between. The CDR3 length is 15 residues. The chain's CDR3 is CASSLDLAGVSGYTF. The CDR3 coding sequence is TGTGCCAGCAGCTTAGATTTGGCGGGGGTTTCTGGCTACACCTTC.

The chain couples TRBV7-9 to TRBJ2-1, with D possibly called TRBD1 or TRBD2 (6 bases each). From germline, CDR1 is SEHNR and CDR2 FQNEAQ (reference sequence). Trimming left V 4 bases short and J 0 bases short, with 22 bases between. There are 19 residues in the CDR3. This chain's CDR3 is CASSSRGPGGSSSYNEQFF. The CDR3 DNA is TGTGCCAGCAGCTCCCGCGGTCCCGGGGGCTCGAGCTCCTACAATGAGCAGTTCTTC. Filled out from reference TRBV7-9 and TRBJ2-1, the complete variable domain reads DTGVSQNPRHKITKRGQNVTFRCDPISEHNRLYWYRQTLGQGPEFLTYFQNEAQLEKSRLLSDRFSAERPKGSFSTLEIQRTEQGDSAMYLCASSSRGPGGSSSYNEQFFGPGTRLTVL.